This T cell receptor beta chain appears in the sequencing data of a study of cytomegalovirus exposure and HLA in healthy donors. Of note for this clone: Antigen: not known.

The PCR had 60 Vbeta and 13 Jbeta primers. The table came from immunoSEQ multiplex PCR; TCRdb's copy has only in-frame clones and leaves some out. The sample comprises nearly 200,000 clones, roughly 77% of which are singletons, and about 0.36% rests with the top ten. Study-level points and caveats: For TCR beta chains, V- and J-gene trimming was later linked to a missense DCLRE1C variant. Accounts indicate the classifier identified cytomegalovirus status with strong specificity and sensitivity. Excluded: some indistinguishable V segments such as TRBV6-2 and TRBV6-3.

The junction had 9 bases not matched to a gene; V was cut back by 3 bases and J by 5 bases. Germline V gives CDR1 KGHSH, CDR2 LQKENI. This CDR3 is built from 15 residues. Sequenced: PBMCs. The TCR was taken from a male donor in good health and CMV-seropositive. The V call is TRBV18, the J call TRBJ1-1; 7 bases are shared with TRBD1. The CDR3 sequence: CASSPDRERWTEAFF. CDR3 in DNA: TGTGCCAGCTCACCCGACAGGGAGAGATGGACTGAAGCTTTCTTT.